This record covers a single T cell receptor beta chain. The antigen remains undetermined. This record belongs to a study of T cell repertoires in aging, cancer and after chemotherapy. Study details: Clear clonal overlap appeared across healthy donor samples taken over several months to years.

Study-wide points: Healthy donors lost TCR diversity with age mainly through richness, cancer patients through richness and evenness.

Germline values: CDR1 SGDLS, CDR2 YYNGEE. The ends were cut back, 0 bases at V and 5 bases at J, with 11 bases in the middle. This CDR3 region has 14 residues. TCR beta rearrangements were amplified from peripheral blood genomic DNA. A mixed TRB-A/B primer pool amplified rearranged TRB by multiplex touch-down PCR. From the multiplex PCR reads, TCRdb called clonotypes with MiXCR, one entry per CDR3 protein. The data hold about 13,000 distinct CDR3 sequences, with around 23% observed a single time. Sequences were obtained from blood. This clonotype was sampled from a human donor in good health. The rearrangement joins TRBV9 to TRBJ2-5, with a tentative D call TRBD2 (5 bases). CDR3 loop: CASSVGFSGETQYF. Written as DNA, the CDR3 is TGTGCCAGCAGCGTAGGGTTCTCGGGGGAGACCCAGTACTTC.